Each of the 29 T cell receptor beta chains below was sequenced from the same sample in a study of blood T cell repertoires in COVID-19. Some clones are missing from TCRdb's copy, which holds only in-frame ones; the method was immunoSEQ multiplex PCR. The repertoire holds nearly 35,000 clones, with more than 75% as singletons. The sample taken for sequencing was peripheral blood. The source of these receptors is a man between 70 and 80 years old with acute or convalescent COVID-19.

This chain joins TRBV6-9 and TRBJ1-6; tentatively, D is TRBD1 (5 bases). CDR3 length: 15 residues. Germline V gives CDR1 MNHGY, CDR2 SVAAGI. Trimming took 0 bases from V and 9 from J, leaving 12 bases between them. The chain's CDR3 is CASSYSGRAISPLHF. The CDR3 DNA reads TGTGCCAGCAGTTATTCGGGCAGGGCTATTTCACCCCTCCACTTT.

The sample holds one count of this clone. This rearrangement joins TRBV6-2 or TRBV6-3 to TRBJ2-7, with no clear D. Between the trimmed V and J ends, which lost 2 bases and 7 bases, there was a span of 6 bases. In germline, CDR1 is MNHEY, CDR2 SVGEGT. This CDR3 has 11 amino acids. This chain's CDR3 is CASSYAEEQYF. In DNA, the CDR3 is TGTGCCAGCAGTTACGCAGAAGAGCAGTACTTC.

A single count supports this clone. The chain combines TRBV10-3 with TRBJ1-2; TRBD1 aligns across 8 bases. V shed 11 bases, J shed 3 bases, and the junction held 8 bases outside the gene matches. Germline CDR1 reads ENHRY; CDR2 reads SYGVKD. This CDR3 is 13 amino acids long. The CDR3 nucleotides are TGTGCCTCCTCTCAACAGGGGGACTATGGCTACACCTTC. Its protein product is CASSQQGDYGYTF.

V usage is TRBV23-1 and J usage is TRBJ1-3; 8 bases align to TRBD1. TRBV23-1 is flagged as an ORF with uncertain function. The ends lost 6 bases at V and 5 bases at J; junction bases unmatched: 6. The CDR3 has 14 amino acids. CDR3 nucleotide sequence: TGCGCCAGCAGGCTCAGGGGGCTAAGAAACACCATATATTTT. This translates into CASRLRGLRNTIYF.

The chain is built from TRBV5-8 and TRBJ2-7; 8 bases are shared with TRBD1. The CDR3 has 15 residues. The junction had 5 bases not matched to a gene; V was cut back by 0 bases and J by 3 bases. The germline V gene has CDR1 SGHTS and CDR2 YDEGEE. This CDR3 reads CASSLGGQAYYEQYF. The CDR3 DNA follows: TGTGCCAGCAGCTTGGGGGGACAGGCATACTACGAGCAGTACTTC.

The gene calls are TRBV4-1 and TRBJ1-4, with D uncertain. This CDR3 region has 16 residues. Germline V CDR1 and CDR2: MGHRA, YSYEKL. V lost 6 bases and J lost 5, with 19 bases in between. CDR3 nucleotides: TGCGCCAGCAGACGAGACGGGATTGCCCTAAATGAAAAACTGTTTTTT. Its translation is CASRRDGIALNEKLFF.

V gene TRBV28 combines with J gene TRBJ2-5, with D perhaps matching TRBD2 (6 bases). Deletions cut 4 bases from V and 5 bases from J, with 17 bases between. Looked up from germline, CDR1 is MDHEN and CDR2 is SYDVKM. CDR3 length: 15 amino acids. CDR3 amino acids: CASSSWTDAGETQYF. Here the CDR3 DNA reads TGTGCCAGCAGTTCGTGGACTGACGCGGGGGAGACCCAGTACTTC.

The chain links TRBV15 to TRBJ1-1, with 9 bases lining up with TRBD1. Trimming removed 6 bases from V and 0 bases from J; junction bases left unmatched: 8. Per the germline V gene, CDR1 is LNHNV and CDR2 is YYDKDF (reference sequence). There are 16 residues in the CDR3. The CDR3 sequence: CATRKQGAGVNTEAFF. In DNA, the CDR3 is TGTGCCACCAGGAAACAGGGGGCTGGCGTGAACACTGAAGCTTTCTTT.

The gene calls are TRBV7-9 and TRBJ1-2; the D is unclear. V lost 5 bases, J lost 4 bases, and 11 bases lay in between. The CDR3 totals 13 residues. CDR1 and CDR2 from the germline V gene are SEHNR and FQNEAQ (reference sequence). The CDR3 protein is CASSLGTFYGYTF. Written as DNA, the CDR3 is TGTGCCAGCAGCCTAGGAACTTTCTATGGCTACACCTTC.

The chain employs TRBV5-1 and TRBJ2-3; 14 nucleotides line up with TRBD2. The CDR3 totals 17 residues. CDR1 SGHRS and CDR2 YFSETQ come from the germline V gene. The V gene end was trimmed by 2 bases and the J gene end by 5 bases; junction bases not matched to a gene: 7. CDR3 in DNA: TGCGCCAGCAGCTTCGGGACTAGCGGGAGCGCGAGAGATACGCAGTATTTT. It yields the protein CASSFGTSGSARDTQYF.

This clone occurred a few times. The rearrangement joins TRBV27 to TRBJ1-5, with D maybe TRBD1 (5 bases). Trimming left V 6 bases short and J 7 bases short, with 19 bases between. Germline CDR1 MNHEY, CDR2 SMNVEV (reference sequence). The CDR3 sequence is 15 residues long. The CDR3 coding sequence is TGTGCCAGCAGCCCCTGGGGCGGGGAGGGACAGCCCCAGCATTTT. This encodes CASSPWGGEGQPQHF.

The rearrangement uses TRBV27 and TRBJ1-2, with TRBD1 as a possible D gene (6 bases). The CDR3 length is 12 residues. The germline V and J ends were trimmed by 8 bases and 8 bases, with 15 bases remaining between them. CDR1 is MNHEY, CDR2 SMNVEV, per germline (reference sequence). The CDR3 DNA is TGTGCCAGCGGGGGGGCAGGGCAAGGCTACACCTTC. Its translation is CASGGAGQGYTF.

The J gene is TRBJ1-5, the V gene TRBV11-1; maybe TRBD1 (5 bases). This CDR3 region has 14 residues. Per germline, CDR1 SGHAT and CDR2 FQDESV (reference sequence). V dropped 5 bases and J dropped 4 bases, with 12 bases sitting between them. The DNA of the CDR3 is TGTGCCAGCAGCCAGGGCCAGGAAAATCAGCCCCAGCATTTT. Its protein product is CASSQGQENQPQHF.

CDR3 region: CASSAWTGDTEAFF. The CDR3, as DNA: TGTGCCAGCAGTGCCTGGACAGGGGACACTGAAGCTTTCTTT. J is TRBJ1-1 and V is TRBV25-1, with 9 nucleotides matching TRBD1. Germline loops: CDR1 MGHDK, CDR2 SYGVNS. Trimming removed 4 bases from V and 3 bases from J; junction bases left unmatched: 3. The CDR3 covers 14 residues. Combining the CDR3 with reference TRBV25-1 and TRBJ1-1 gives the whole variable domain EADIYQTPRYLVIGTGKKITLECSQTMGHDKMYWYQQDPGMELHLIHYSYGVNSTEKGDLSSESTVSRIRTEHFPLTLESARPSHTSQYLCASSAWTGDTEAFFGQGTRLTVV.

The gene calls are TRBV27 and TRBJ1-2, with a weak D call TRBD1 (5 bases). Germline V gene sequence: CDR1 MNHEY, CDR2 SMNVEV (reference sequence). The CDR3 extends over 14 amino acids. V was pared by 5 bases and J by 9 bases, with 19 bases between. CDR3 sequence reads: CASSPLGREDSYTF. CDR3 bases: TGTGCCAGCAGTCCCCTGGGACGGGAGGATAGCTACACCTTC.

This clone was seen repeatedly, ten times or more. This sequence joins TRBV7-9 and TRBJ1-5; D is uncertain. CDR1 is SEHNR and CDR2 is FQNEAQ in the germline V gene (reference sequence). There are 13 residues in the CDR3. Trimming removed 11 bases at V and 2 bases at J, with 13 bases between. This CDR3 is CAVSISGNQPQHF. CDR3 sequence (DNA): TGTGCCGTGAGTATCTCTGGCAATCAGCCCCAGCATTTT.

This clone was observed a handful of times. The CDR3 sequence: CASSLVAGVDEQFF. In DNA, the CDR3 is TGTGCCAGCAGCTTAGTGGCGGGGGTGGATGAGCAGTTCTTC. This chain joins TRBV11-3 and TRBJ2-1; TRBD2 aligns across 7 bases. The V segment lost 1 base and the J segment 8 bases; nucleotides outside the gene matches: 5. This CDR3 is built from 14 residues. The germline gives CDR1 SGHNT, CDR2 YENEEA.

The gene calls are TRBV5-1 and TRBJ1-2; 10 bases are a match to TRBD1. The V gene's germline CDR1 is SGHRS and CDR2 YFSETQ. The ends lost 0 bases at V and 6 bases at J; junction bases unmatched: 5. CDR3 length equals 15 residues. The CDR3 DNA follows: TGCGCCAGCAGCTTGGAGGACAGGGGGTCGGATGGCTACACCTTC. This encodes CASSLEDRGSDGYTF.

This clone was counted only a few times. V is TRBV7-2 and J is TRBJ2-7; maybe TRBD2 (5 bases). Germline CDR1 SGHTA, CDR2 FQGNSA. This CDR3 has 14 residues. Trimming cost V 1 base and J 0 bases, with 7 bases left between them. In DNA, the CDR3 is TGTGCCAGCAGCTTAGGGACTTACTCCTACGAGCAGTACTTC. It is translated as CASSLGTYSYEQYF.

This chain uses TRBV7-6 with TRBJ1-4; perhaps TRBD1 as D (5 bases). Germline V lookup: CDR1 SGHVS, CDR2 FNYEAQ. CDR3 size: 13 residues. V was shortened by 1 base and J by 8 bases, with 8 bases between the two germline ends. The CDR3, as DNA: TGTGCCAGCAGCTTAGAGACAGCCGAAAAACTGTTTTTT. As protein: CASSLETAEKLFF.

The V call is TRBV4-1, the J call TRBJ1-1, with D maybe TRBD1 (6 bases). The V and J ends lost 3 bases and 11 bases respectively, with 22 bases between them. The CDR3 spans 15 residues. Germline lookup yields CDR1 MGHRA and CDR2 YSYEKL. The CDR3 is CASSHHPSGGQGAFF. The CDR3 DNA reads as TGCGCCAGCAGCCACCACCCTAGCGGGGGGCAGGGGGCTTTCTTT.

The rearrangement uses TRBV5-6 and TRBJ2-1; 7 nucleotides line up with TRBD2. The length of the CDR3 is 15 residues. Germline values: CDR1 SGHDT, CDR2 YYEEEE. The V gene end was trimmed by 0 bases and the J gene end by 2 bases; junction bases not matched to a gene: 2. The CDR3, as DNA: TGTGCCAGCAGCTTGGCCGGGGGGACCTACAATGAGCAGTTCTTC. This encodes CASSLAGGTYNEQFF.

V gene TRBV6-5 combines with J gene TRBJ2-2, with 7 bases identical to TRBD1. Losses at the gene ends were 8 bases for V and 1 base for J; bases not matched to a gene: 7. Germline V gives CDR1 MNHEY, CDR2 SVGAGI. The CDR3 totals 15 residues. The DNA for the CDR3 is TGTGCCAGCCGGCAGACAGGGTTGAACACCGGGGAGCTGTTTTTT. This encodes CASRQTGLNTGELFF.

This CDR3 is CASSPPRTRTGSGNTIYF. CDR3 coding DNA: TGCGCCAGCAGCCCGCCGAGGACTCGAACCGGCTCTGGAAACACCATATATTTT. The chain links TRBV5-1 to TRBJ1-3; D gene ambiguous. V lost 4 bases and J 0 bases, leaving 20 bases between the germline ends. The CDR3 extends over 18 amino acids. From germline, CDR1 is SGHRS and CDR2 YFSETQ.

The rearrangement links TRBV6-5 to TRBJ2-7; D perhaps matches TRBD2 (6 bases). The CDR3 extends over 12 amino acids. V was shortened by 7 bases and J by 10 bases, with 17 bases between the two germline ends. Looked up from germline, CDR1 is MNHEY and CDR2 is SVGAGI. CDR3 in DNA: TGTGCCAGCAACAGGAGGGGTTCCCCCCAGTACTTC. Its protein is CASNRRGSPQYF.

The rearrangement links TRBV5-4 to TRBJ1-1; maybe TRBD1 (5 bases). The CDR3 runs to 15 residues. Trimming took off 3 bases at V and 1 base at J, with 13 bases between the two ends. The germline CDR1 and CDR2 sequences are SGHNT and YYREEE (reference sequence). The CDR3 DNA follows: TGTGCCAGCAGCTCTCGGGGGAGATCGAACACTGAAGCTTTCTTT. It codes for CASSSRGRSNTEAFF.

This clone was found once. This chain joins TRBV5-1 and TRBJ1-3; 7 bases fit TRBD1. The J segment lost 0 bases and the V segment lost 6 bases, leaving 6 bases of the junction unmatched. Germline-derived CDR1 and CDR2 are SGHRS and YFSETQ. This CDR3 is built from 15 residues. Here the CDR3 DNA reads TGCGCCAGCACGGAAGGGGGCAGCTCTGGAAACACCATATATTTT. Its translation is CASTEGGSSGNTIYF.

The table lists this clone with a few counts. CDR3 sequence (DNA): TGTGCCAGCAGCCCCGGTGGGGGCACGTCTAATGAAAAACTGTTTTTT. This encodes CASSPGGGTSNEKLFF. The V gene is TRBV5-4, the J gene TRBJ1-4; D is perhaps TRBD1 (6 bases). In germline, CDR1 is SGHNT, CDR2 YYREEE (reference sequence). The CDR3 runs 16 residues. V lost 4 bases and J 3 bases, leaving 16 bases between the germline ends.

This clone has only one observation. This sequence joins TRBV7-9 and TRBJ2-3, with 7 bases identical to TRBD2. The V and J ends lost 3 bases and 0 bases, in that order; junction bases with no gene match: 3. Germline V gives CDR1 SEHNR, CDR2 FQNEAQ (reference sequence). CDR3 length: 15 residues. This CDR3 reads CASSFSSGSTDTQYF. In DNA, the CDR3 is TGTGCCAGCAGCTTCTCTAGCGGAAGCACAGATACGCAGTATTTT. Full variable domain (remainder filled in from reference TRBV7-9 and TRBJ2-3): DTGVSQNPRHKITKRGQNVTFRCDPISEHNRLYWYRQTLGQGPEFLTYFQNEAQLEKSRLLSDRFSAERPKGSFSTLEIQRTEQGDSAMYLCASSFSSGSTDTQYFGPGTRLTVL.